This TCR beta chain was captured by sequencing in a study of blood T cell repertoires in COVID-19. On the study more broadly: Donors in the United States, Italy and Spain gave samples during acute or convalescent COVID-19.

Assay: immunoSEQ multiplex PCR; the TCRdb copy retains only in-frame clones and omits some. Here the sample spans more than 200,000 clones, 70% to 90% being singletons. V lost 1 base to trimming and J lost 1 base, with 11 bases between them. There are 16 residues in the CDR3. The germline V gene encodes CDR1 SGHTA and CDR2 FQGNSA. The source material was peripheral blood. The clonotype comes from a woman aged 55-69 years with COVID-19, enrolled during active disease. The rearrangement joins TRBV7-2 to TRBJ2-4; TRBD2 is a possible D gene (7 bases). For the CDR3, the DNA is TGTGCCAGCAGCTTAGATCGGGGGGCCGCCAAAAACATTCAGTACTTC. The encoded protein is CASSLDRGAAKNIQYF.